This TCR beta chain was captured by sequencing in a study of blood T cell repertoires in COVID-19. Study-level background: Acute-phase and convalescent COVID-19 samples originated in the United States, Italy and Spain. Sources were T cells, B-cell-depleted T cells, or PBMCs; the material itself was cDNA or gDNA.

In the authors' methods: The assay estimated nucleated cells by amplifying reference gene primers. Profiled with immunoSEQ multiplex PCR; TCRdb holds only in-frame clones, not every one. V and J calls and clone size follow that table, whereas D and trimming were derived from the DNA. This table has about 46,000 clones, approximately 90% appearing once. The V gene's germline CDR1 is MNHNY and CDR2 SVGAGI (reference sequence). The CDR3 length is 14 residues. With V trimmed by 4 bases and J by 4 bases, 4 bases remained unmatched. This receptor was identified in a man aged 45-65 years with active COVID-19. V gene TRBV6-6 combines with J gene TRBJ1-1, with 9 bases aligning to TRBD1. The sequenced sample consisted of peripheral blood. The CDR3 DNA sequence: TGTGCCAGCAGTTCTGGGACAGGGATCACTGAAGCTTTCTTT. Residues: CASSSGTGITEAFF.